This T cell receptor beta chain was found in a study of cytomegalovirus exposure and HLA in healthy donors. Each donor was healthy, and each was a bone marrow donor. On this clone: The antigen remains unidentified.

Study-level points and caveats: Earlier findings revealed that most TCR beta V segments proved productive either about 90% or about 30% of the time. The study reported that TCR beta sequences accurately predicted HLA-A and HLA-B alleles in most subjects.

PCR amplification relied on 60 Vbeta primers (plus 13 Jbeta primers). Clones were sequenced by immunoSEQ multiplex PCR, and TCRdb holds only the in-frame ones, with some missing. The table shows about 180,000 clones, with less than 85% occurring only once. Sequencing was done on a sample of PBMCs. The receptor comes from a young man in good health and CMV-seronegative.

For the CDR3, the DNA is TGCGCCAGCAGCTTCCGACAGGGCTCCTACGAGCAGTACTTC. Translation: CASSFRQGSYEQYF. The chain joins TRBV5-1 to TRBJ2-7; 7 nucleotides align to TRBD1. Trimming took 2 bases from V and 0 from J; bases not matched to a gene: 2. The CDR3 spans 14 residues. The germline gives CDR1 SGHRS, CDR2 YFSETQ.